A selection of T cell receptor beta chains follows, all from one sample in a study of T cell responses to AZD1222 COVID-19 vaccine. Profiling relied on immunoSEQ multiplex PCR, and the TCRdb table lists in-frame clones only, not all of them. The sample holds under 80,000 clones, 84% seen once. The sample in question was peripheral blood, obtained on day 0 of AZD1222 vaccination. The receptors were gathered from an adult in good health. The CDR3 runs from the conserved cysteine through the conserved F or W. The D gene is left open where the match is weak. Size is omitted from some rows. Given values are once, few, many or a class for expanded clones.

v_gene: TRBV3-1/TRBV3-2; j_gene: TRBJ2-6; d_gene: NA; len: 21; abundance: NA; CDR3nt: TGTGCCAGCAGCCCCAGGGAAGGGAGGCACCTCCCGGGGTCTGGGGCCAACGTCCTGACTTTC; CDR3aa: CASSPREGRHLPGSGANVLTF
v_gene: TRBV10-2; j_gene: TRBJ1-1; d_gene: TRBD1; len: 19; abundance: NA; CDR3nt: TGCGCCAGCAGGCCAAGTTCCAGGGGGCTCACCCATTTAAACACTGAAGCTTTCTTT; CDR3aa: CASRPSSRGLTHLNTEAFF
v_gene: TRBV5-1; j_gene: TRBJ2-7; d_gene: NA; len: 13; abundance: many; CDR3nt: TGCGCCAGCAGCTTATCGATCAACTACGAGCAGTACTTC; CDR3aa: CASSLSINYEQYF
v_gene: TRBV6-1; j_gene: TRBJ2-7; d_gene: TRBD2; len: 15; abundance: NA; CDR3nt: TGTGCCAGCAGTGAACTTTGGGGGGGAGTCCACGAGCAGTACTTC; CDR3aa: CASSELWGGVHEQYF
v_gene: TRBV12-3/TRBV12-4; j_gene: TRBJ1-1; d_gene: NA; len: 12; abundance: NA; CDR3nt: TGTGCCAGCAGTTTGGGTGCGGGTCAAGCTTTCTTT; CDR3aa: CASSLGAGQAFF
v_gene: TRBV5-5; j_gene: TRBJ2-5; d_gene: NA; len: 16; abundance: NA; CDR3nt: TGTGCCAGCAGCTTGGGGGTTCGGCCATTTCAAGAGACCCAGTACTTC; CDR3aa: CASSLGVRPFQETQYF
v_gene: TRBV7-8; j_gene: TRBJ1-6; d_gene: NA; len: 19; abundance: NA; CDR3nt: TGTGCCAGCAGCTTAGGAGGAATCGACAGGAGCTCCTATAATTCACCCCTCCACTTT; CDR3aa: CASSLGGIDRSSYNSPLHF
v_gene: TRBV20-1; j_gene: TRBJ2-1; d_gene: NA; len: 11; abundance: NA; CDR3nt: TGCAGTGCGGTCTCCTACAATGAGCAGTTCTTC; CDR3aa: CSAVSYNEQFF
v_gene: TRBV7-2; j_gene: TRBJ1-5; d_gene: NA; len: 13; abundance: NA; CDR3nt: TGTGCCAGCAGCTTAGATAGCAATCAGCCCCAGCATTTT; CDR3aa: CASSLDSNQPQHF
v_gene: TRBV7-2; j_gene: TRBJ1-1; d_gene: TRBD1; len: 13; abundance: once; CDR3nt: TGTGCCAGCAGTTACCGAGACAGGGGTGAAGCTTTCTTT; CDR3aa: CASSYRDRGEAFF
v_gene: TRBV28; j_gene: TRBJ2-4; d_gene: NA; len: 14; abundance: NA; CDR3nt: TGTGCCAGCAGCAGACTAGTGAGCAAAAACATTCAGTACTTC; CDR3aa: CASSRLVSKNIQYF
v_gene: TRBV4-3; j_gene: TRBJ2-5; d_gene: NA; len: 13; abundance: NA; CDR3nt: TGCGCCAGCAGCCAAGGGGGCCCTGAGACCCAGTACTTC; CDR3aa: CASSQGGPETQYF
v_gene: TRBV5-5; j_gene: TRBJ1-5; d_gene: NA; len: 14; abundance: NA; CDR3nt: TGTGCCAGCAGCTTGGAGCAGGCGAATCAGCCCCAGCATTTT; CDR3aa: CASSLEQANQPQHF
v_gene: TRBV10-3; j_gene: TRBJ1-3; d_gene: NA; len: 15; abundance: NA; CDR3nt: TGTGCCATCAGTTCGGGGGTTACCTCTGGAAACACCATATATTTT; CDR3aa: CAISSGVTSGNTIYF
v_gene: TRBV5-6; j_gene: TRBJ2-3; d_gene: TRBD1; len: 17; abundance: few; CDR3nt: TGTGCCAGCAGCTACGGCTGGACAGGGGACAGCACAGATACGCAGTATTTT; CDR3aa: CASSYGWTGDSTDTQYF
v_gene: TRBV5-8; j_gene: TRBJ2-3; d_gene: NA; len: 14; abundance: NA; CDR3nt: TGTGCCAGCAGCAGGGGGGGCAGTACAGATACGCAGTATTTT; CDR3aa: CASSRGGSTDTQYF
v_gene: TRBV4-3; j_gene: TRBJ1-3; d_gene: TRBD1; len: 14; abundance: few; CDR3nt: TGCGCCAGCAGCCTGACAGGGAGCGGAAACACCATATATTTT; CDR3aa: CASSLTGSGNTIYF
v_gene: TRBV19; j_gene: TRBJ1-1; d_gene: NA; len: 14; abundance: few; CDR3nt: TGTGCCAGTAGTATGTACCAGGTTGACACTGAAGCTTTCTTT; CDR3aa: CASSMYQVDTEAFF
v_gene: TRBV7-3; j_gene: TRBJ2-3; d_gene: NA; len: 12; abundance: NA; CDR3nt: TGTGCCAGCAGCGCCTCAGGAGATACGCAGTATTTT; CDR3aa: CASSASGDTQYF
v_gene: TRBV3-1/TRBV3-2; j_gene: TRBJ1-6; d_gene: TRBD1; len: 16; abundance: NA; CDR3nt: TGTGCCAGCAGCCAAGTTGGGGGACAGGGTAATTCACCCCTCCACTTT; CDR3aa: CASSQVGGQGNSPLHF
v_gene: TRBV19; j_gene: TRBJ1-5; d_gene: TRBD1; len: 15; abundance: NA; CDR3nt: TGTGCCAGTAGTATGGAGACAGGGGACAATCAGCCCCAGCATTTT; CDR3aa: CASSMETGDNQPQHF
v_gene: TRBV12-3/TRBV12-4; j_gene: TRBJ1-1; d_gene: NA; len: 12; abundance: NA; CDR3nt: TGTGCCAGCAGTTTTGGGTACTTAGAAGCTTTCTTT; CDR3aa: CASSFGYLEAFF
v_gene: TRBV11-2; j_gene: TRBJ2-3; d_gene: NA; len: 17; abundance: once; CDR3nt: TGTGCCAGCAGCTCAGACCCACAGGGGAGGGGGACAGATACGCAGTATTTT; CDR3aa: CASSSDPQGRGTDTQYF
v_gene: TRBV28; j_gene: TRBJ1-3; d_gene: NA; len: 14; abundance: once; CDR3nt: TGTGCCAGCAGTTTCCAGGTCTCTGGAAACACCATATATTTT; CDR3aa: CASSFQVSGNTIYF
v_gene: TRBV2; j_gene: TRBJ1-1; d_gene: NA; len: 14; abundance: NA; CDR3nt: TGTGCCAGCAGCGAGAGGATACAGGCCACTGAAGCTTTCTTT; CDR3aa: CASSERIQATEAFF
v_gene: TRBV6-2/TRBV6-3; j_gene: TRBJ2-7; d_gene: NA; len: 11; abundance: NA; CDR3nt: TGTGCCAGCAGCCCCCTCCGGGAGCAGTACTTC; CDR3aa: CASSPLREQYF